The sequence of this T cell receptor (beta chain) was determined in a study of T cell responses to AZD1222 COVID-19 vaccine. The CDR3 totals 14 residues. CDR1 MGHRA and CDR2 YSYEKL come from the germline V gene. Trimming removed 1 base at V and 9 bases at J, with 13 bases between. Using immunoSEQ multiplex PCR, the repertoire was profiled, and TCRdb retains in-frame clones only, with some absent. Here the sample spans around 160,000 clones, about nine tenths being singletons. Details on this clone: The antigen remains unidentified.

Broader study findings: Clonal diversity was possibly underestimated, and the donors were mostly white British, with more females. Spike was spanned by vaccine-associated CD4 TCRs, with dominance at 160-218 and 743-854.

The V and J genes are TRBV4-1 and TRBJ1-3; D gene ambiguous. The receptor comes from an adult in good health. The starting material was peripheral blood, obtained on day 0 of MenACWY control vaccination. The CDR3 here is CASSQGPVGGTIYF. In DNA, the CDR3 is TGCGCCAGCAGCCAAGGGCCCGTAGGAGGCACCATATATTTT.